Listed here are 24 T cell receptor beta chains from one sample, sequenced in a study of blood T cell repertoires in COVID-19. The protocol was immunoSEQ multiplex PCR, while the TCRdb copy is restricted to in-frame clones and leaves out a portion. The table lists 130,000 to 150,000 clones, less than 85% of them singletons. The sample consisted of peripheral blood. These receptors all come from a woman over 75 in a cohort sampled during active or convalescent COVID-19.

This chain joins TRBV9 and TRBJ1-3; D call uncertain. Germline V CDR1 and CDR2: SGDLS, YYNGEE. The CDR3 extends over 13 amino acids. V gave up 0 bases and J gave up 4 bases, with 5 bases separating them. For the CDR3, the DNA is TGTGCCAGCAGCGTAGCCCCAGGAAACACCATATATTTT. Translation: CASSVAPGNTIYF.

This sequence joins TRBV29-1 and TRBJ2-3, with 7 bases aligning to TRBD1. V was pared by 4 bases and J by 2 bases, with 15 bases of the junction left unmatched. This CDR3 is 17 amino acids long. CDR1 is SQVTM and CDR2 is ANQGSEA in the germline V gene. CDR3 amino acids: CSVGLRNTGVPTDTQYF. The CDR3 DNA follows: TGCAGCGTTGGATTGCGGAACACAGGGGTCCCCACAGATACGCAGTATTTT.

The chain joins TRBV19 to TRBJ1-5; 10 bases are a match to TRBD1. CDR1 is LNHDA, CDR2 SQIVND, per germline (reference sequence). This CDR3 has 16 amino acids. V trimming: 6 bases; J trimming: 2 bases; junction bases outside the gene matches: 7. CDR3 amino acids: CASRSTGTGGNQPQHF. The DNA of the CDR3 is TGTGCCAGTAGGAGCACCGGGACAGGGGGCAATCAGCCCCAGCATTTT.

The chain uses TRBV20-1 and TRBJ2-3; D is unclear. Trimming took 3 bases from V and 6 from J, leaving 16 bases between them. CDR1 and CDR2 (germline): DFQATT, SNEGSKA (reference sequence). The CDR3 is 14 residues long. The CDR3 region has the DNA TGCAGTGCTAGTCTGTCTTCCGGTTGGGATACGCAGTATTTT. It encodes CSASLSSGWDTQYF.

The chain has TRBV15 and TRBJ1-4; D is unclear. The germline V gene has CDR1 LNHNV and CDR2 YYDKDF (reference sequence). The CDR3 has 14 amino acids. The ends were cut back, 0 bases at V and 7 bases at J, with 9 bases in the middle. The CDR3 DNA follows: TGTGCCACCAGCAGAGAATACGAGGGTGAAAAACTGTTTTTT. It is translated as CATSREYEGEKLFF.

This clone was counted a single time. The chain employs TRBV9 and TRBJ1-6; D is unresolved. The CDR3 extends over 14 amino acids. Deletions cut 0 bases from V and 6 bases from J, with 7 bases between. Per the germline V gene, CDR1 is SGDLS and CDR2 is YYNGEE. The chain's CDR3 is CASSVGSGNSPLHF. The CDR3 coding sequence is TGTGCCAGCAGCGTAGGGTCAGGTAATTCACCCCTCCACTTT.

The chain combines TRBV19 with TRBJ2-2; perhaps TRBD2 as D (5 bases). This CDR3 spans 15 amino acids. Per the germline V gene, CDR1 is LNHDA and CDR2 is SQIVND (reference sequence). The germline V and J ends were trimmed by 3 bases and 4 bases, with 12 bases remaining between them. The CDR3 loop is CASSIERTGTGELFF. The CDR3 DNA follows: TGTGCCAGTAGTATCGAACGGACTGGCACCGGGGAGCTGTTTTTT. The full variable domain, in which reference TRBV19 and TRBJ2-2 provide the parts outside the CDR3, is DGGITQSPKYLFRKEGQNVTLSCEQNLNHDAMYWYRQDPGQGLRLIYYSQIVNDFQKGDIAEGYSVSREKKESFPLTVTSAQKNPTAFYLCASSIERTGTGELFFGEGSRLTVL.

This clone is a singleton in its sample. The gene calls are TRBV19 and TRBJ2-5; TRBD1 matches at 11 bases. V lost 5 bases and J lost 5; bases outside the gene matches: 7. CDR3 length equals 15 residues. Germline V lookup: CDR1 LNHDA, CDR2 SQIVND (reference sequence). The CDR3 protein is CASSDYRTGGETQYF. The CDR3 region has the DNA TGTGCCAGTAGTGATTACCGGACAGGGGGCGAGACCCAGTACTTC.

This clone was observed a single time. V gene TRBV6-5 combines with J gene TRBJ2-3; 8 nucleotides agree with TRBD1. This CDR3 region has 15 residues. The V and J ends lost 8 bases and 5 bases, in that order; junction bases with no gene match: 12. The germline V gene has CDR1 MNHEY and CDR2 SVGAGI. CDR3 in amino acids: CASGFRTGSGDTQYF. The CDR3 bases are TGTGCCAGCGGGTTCCGGACAGGGAGTGGAGATACGCAGTATTTT.

The chain employs TRBV7-3 and TRBJ2-3; weak D call: TRBD1 (6 bases). The CDR3 is 16 amino acids. Deletions cut 4 bases from V and 2 bases from J, with 16 bases between. Per germline, CDR1 SGHTA and CDR2 FQGTGA. The CDR3 coding sequence is TGTGCCAGCAGCTCGCAAACTCGGACAGTCACAGATACGCAGTATTTT. Its protein product is CASSSQTRTVTDTQYF.

J is TRBJ1-1 and V is TRBV19, with a possible D match to TRBD1 (5 bases). Looked up from germline, CDR1 is LNHDA and CDR2 is SQIVND (reference sequence). V lost 3 bases to trimming and J lost 6 bases, with 11 bases between them. The length of the CDR3 is 13 residues. Written as DNA, the CDR3 is TGTGCCAGTAGTATTACGGGGGGTTCTGAAGCTTTCTTT. It translates to CASSITGGSEAFF.

Only a few counts were recorded for this clone. In DNA form, the CDR3 reads TGTGCCAGCAGCAGTCCGGGACAGCAAGAGACCCAGTACTTC. Translating gives CASSSPGQQETQYF. The chain uses TRBV5-4 and TRBJ2-5; the match to TRBD1 covers 7 bases. Germline lookup yields CDR1 SGHNT and CDR2 YYREEE (reference sequence). After removal of 4 bases from V and 2 bases from J, the junction contained 5 bases not matched to a gene. The CDR3 runs to 14 residues.

This clone was observed a handful of times. The chain couples TRBV6-5 to TRBJ1-2, with unresolved D. The germline V gene encodes CDR1 MNHEY and CDR2 SVGAGI. The CDR3 spans 12 residues. Trimming took off 7 bases at V and 6 bases at J, with 12 bases between the two ends. The CDR3 reads CASTIGRDGYTF. CDR3 coding DNA: TGTGCCAGCACGATAGGGAGGGATGGCTACACCTTC.

The gene calls are TRBV7-2 and TRBJ2-1; 10 bases agree with TRBD2. CDR3 length: 15 amino acids. V was pared by 2 bases and J by 10 bases, with 8 bases of the junction left unmatched. The germline gives CDR1 SGHTA, CDR2 FQGNSA. Here the CDR3 DNA reads TGTGCCAGCAGCTTAACTAGCGGGGCCCTGGGAGAGCAGTTCTTC. Translated: CASSLTSGALGEQFF.

The rearrangement joins TRBV2 to TRBJ1-4; D unresolved. CDR1 and CDR2 from the germline V gene are SNHLY and FYNNEI. This CDR3 contains 14 residues. The V gene lost 4 bases and the J gene lost 6 bases, with 12 bases spanning the gap. The CDR3 region is CASSVALAHEKLFF. In nucleotides, the CDR3 is TGTGCCAGCAGTGTGGCCCTAGCTCATGAAAAACTGTTTTTT.

V is TRBV4-1 and J is TRBJ1-5; 7 bases fit TRBD1. CDR1 and CDR2 (germline): MGHRA, YSYEKL. CDR3 length: 16 residues. The ends lost 1 base at V and 4 bases at J; junction bases unmatched: 7. The CDR3 DNA sequence: TGCGCCAGCAGCCAAGCCGCGGACAGGCAAAATCAGCCCCAGCATTTT. Translation gives CASSQAADRQNQPQHF.

This clone showed up just once. This chain links TRBV28 with TRBJ2-3; possibly TRBD1 for D (6 bases). The germline V gene encodes CDR1 MDHEN and CDR2 SYDVKM. This CDR3 has 14 amino acids. The V end lost 7 bases, the J end lost 5 bases, and 16 bases lay between the germline ends. CDR3 in amino acids: CASTTRTGIDTQYF. The CDR3 DNA follows: TGTGCCAGCACTACCCGCACAGGGATAGATACGCAGTATTTT.

Details on this clone: Different DNA sequences within this sample yield the same CDR3. The chain joins TRBV3-1 (or the pseudogene TRBV3-2) to TRBJ1-2; the D gene is possibly TRBD1 (5 bases). The V gene lost 0 bases and the J gene lost 7 bases, with 12 bases spanning the gap. The CDR3 runs 14 residues. Germline V CDR1 and CDR2: LGHDT, YNNKEL (reference sequence). The CDR3 nucleotides read TGTGCCAGCAGCCAAGATCTGAGACAGAGTGGCTACACCTTC. Protein product: CASSQDLRQSGYTF.

This clone was seen once. This rearrangement joins TRBV4-1 to TRBJ1-1; no reliable D call. In germline, CDR1 is MGHRA, CDR2 YSYEKL. V gave up 1 base and J gave up 1 base, with 10 bases separating them. The length of the CDR3 is 15 residues. CDR3 nucleotides: TGCGCCAGCAGCCAAGGGGCAATTAGGAACACTGAAGCTTTCTTT. Encoded protein: CASSQGAIRNTEAFF.

The chain couples TRBV6-5 to TRBJ2-2; 8 bases are a match to TRBD2. J gave up 4 bases and V 7 bases, and 5 bases lay outside the gene matches. CDR1 and CDR2 (germline): MNHEY, SVGAGI. The CDR3 loop spans 14 amino acids. CDR3 amino acids: CASKPGTSTGELFF. In DNA, the CDR3 is TGTGCCAGCAAACCGGGGACTAGCACCGGGGAGCTGTTTTTT.

J is TRBJ2-2 and V is TRBV5-5, with no clear D. The CDR3 sequence is 12 residues long. Looked up from germline, CDR1 is SGHKS and CDR2 is YYEKEE (reference sequence). Trimming removed 3 bases from V and 8 bases from J, with 8 bases in between. The CDR3 loop reads CASSSRVGELFF. In DNA, the CDR3 is TGTGCCAGCAGCTCTCGGGTGGGGGAGCTGTTTTTT.

V usage is TRBV4-1 and J usage is TRBJ2-1; 9 bases are a match to TRBD1. The CDR3 spans 20 residues. Per the germline V gene, CDR1 is MGHRA and CDR2 is YSYEKL. Trimming cost V 0 bases and J 2 bases; bases outside gene matches: 14. The DNA for the CDR3 is TGCGCCAGCAGCCAAGAAAAAACGGGGACCGGGACAGGGACCTACAATGAGCAGTTCTTC. Its protein product is CASSQEKTGTGTGTYNEQFF.

V is TRBV5-5 and J is TRBJ2-1, with 14 bases aligning to TRBD2. The CDR3 is made up of 17 amino acids. CDR1 is SGHKS, CDR2 YYEKEE, per germline (reference sequence). J lost 6 bases, V lost 0 bases, and 5 bases had no gene match. The CDR3 sequence: CASSLAWTSGGLNEQFF. CDR3 bases: TGTGCCAGCAGCTTGGCCTGGACTAGCGGGGGGCTCAATGAGCAGTTCTTC.

The chain links TRBV30 to TRBJ1-5; D gene uncertain. The length of the CDR3 is 15 residues. Germline assignment: CDR1 GTSNPN and CDR2 SVGIG (reference sequence). Trimming cost V 0 bases and J 4 bases, with 13 bases left between them. In nucleotides, the CDR3 is TGTGCCTGGAGTGTTTGGGGAGACGGGAATCAGCCCCAGCATTTT. It encodes CAWSVWGDGNQPQHF.